This TCR beta chain was profiled in a study of Ad26.COV2.S vaccination and SARS-CoV-2 variants. Findings and limits, study-wide: It was vaccine recipients, not placebo recipients, who had the higher spike-specific TCR breadth. From the TCR breadth and depth analyses, total T cell responses may have been underestimated. After vaccination, reports described spike-specific CD8+ and CD4+ T cell responses as showing substantial breadth.

As for treatment: some 19 received Ad26.COV2.S at low or high dose, single or two shots; about 5 received placebo; per-sample allocation not given. Material that was analyzed had been drawn on day 63 after the first vaccine or placebo injection. The donor's status was that of an adult aged 18-55 years in Boston. To note about this clone: Its antigen remains unknown.

Assay: immunoSEQ multiplex PCR; the TCRdb copy retains only in-frame clones and omits some. The table has about 220,000 clones, roughly 88% seen once. Per the germline V gene, CDR1 is SGDLS and CDR2 is YYNGEE. Trimming stripped 0 bases from V and 2 bases from J, with 12 bases between. CDR3 length equals 16 residues. The sequence was obtained from a person aged 18-60 years who received the Ad26.COV2.S COVID-19 vaccine or a placebo. Sequenced here: peripheral blood, sampled in a trial of Ad26.COV2.S vaccine versus placebo. This rearrangement joins TRBV9 to TRBJ1-3, with D unclear. In DNA form, the CDR3 reads TGTGCCAGCAGCGTAGGAGTCTCCTCCCCTGGAAACACCATATATTTT. This sequence encodes CASSVGVSSPGNTIYF.